Listed below are T cell receptor beta chains from one sample, sequenced in a study of radiation and T cells in renal cell carcinoma. The repertoire was sequenced with immunoSEQ multiplex PCR; TCRdb's copy has only in-frame clones and lacks some. The sample holds some 80,000 clones, roughly 85% seen once. The sample in question was blood, obtained from a patient whose treatment included radiotherapy and nephrectomy. These receptors were collected from a woman aged 55-69 years with renal cell carcinoma. Both conserved end residues are part of each CDR3. Fields, in order: D gene, V gene, clone size, J gene, CDR3 protein, CDR3 DNA. D genes are given only for firm matches. The size entry is marked missing in some rows and otherwise reads once, few, many or a size class.

NA	TRBV6-6	few	TRBJ1-6	CASGRTGINNSPLHF	TGTGCCAGCGGTAGAACAGGGATTAATAATTCACCCCTCCACTTT
TRBD1	TRBV9	NA	TRBJ2-5	CASSATGRKETQYF	TGTGCCAGCAGCGCGACAGGGCGGAAAGAGACCCAGTACTTC
NA	TRBV16	NA	TRBJ1-1	CASSHPSGGLNTEAFF	TGTGCCAGCAGCCACCCCTCGGGGGGCTTGAACACTGAAGCTTTCTTT
NA	TRBV28	few	TRBJ1-2	CASSPFGGSGYTF	TGTGCCAGCAGTCCGTTCGGGGGGTCTGGCTACACCTTC
NA	TRBV19	NA	TRBJ1-5	CASSRDTFNQPQHF	TGTGCCAGTAGTCGGGACACCTTTAATCAGCCCCAGCATTTT
TRBD1	TRBV27	NA	TRBJ1-2	CASSQGTGKGNYGYTF	TGTGCCAGCAGTCAAGGGACAGGGAAGGGTAACTATGGCTACACCTTC
NA	TRBV30	NA	TRBJ1-1	CAWRSRGGGAGQMNTEAFF	TGTGCCTGGAGAAGCAGAGGGGGGGGAGCAGGGCAGATGAACACTGAAGCTTTCTTT
NA	TRBV11-3	once	TRBJ2-1	CASSMDAYNEQFF	TGTGCCAGCAGCATGGACGCCTACAATGAGCAGTTCTTC
NA	TRBV2	NA	TRBJ2-7	CASRALDSYEQYF	TGTGCCAGCAGGGCCCTTGACAGCTACGAGCAGTACTTC
NA	TRBV2	NA	TRBJ2-2	CASSEIQGTGELFF	TGTGCCAGCAGTGAAATTCAGGGGACCGGGGAGCTGTTTTTT
TRBD1	TRBV9	NA	TRBJ1-1	CASSVHPGGMNTEAFF	TGTGCCAGCAGCGTTCACCCAGGGGGGATGAACACTGAAGCTTTCTTT
NA	TRBV2	NA	TRBJ1-2	CASSVAQGGYGYTF	TGTGCCAGCAGTGTTGCGCAGGGTGGATATGGCTACACCTTC
TRBD2	TRBV19	NA	TRBJ2-1	CASHATGTRGAGEQFF	TGTGCCAGCCATGCTACCGGGACTAGGGGGGCGGGTGAGCAGTTCTTC
NA	TRBV6-1	NA	TRBJ1-5	CASSMGMSQPQHF	TGTGCCAGCAGCATGGGTATGAGTCAGCCCCAGCATTTT
NA	TRBV19	NA	TRBJ1-2	CASSTLSQVNYGYTF	TGTGCCAGTAGCACCCTTTCTCAGGTGAACTATGGCTACACCTTC
NA	TRBV4-1	NA	TRBJ2-2	CASSQVSGGNTGELFF	TGCGCCAGCAGCCAAGTATCCGGGGGGAACACCGGGGAGCTGTTTTTT
NA	TRBV5-1	NA	TRBJ1-4	CASSLGAPVEKLFF	TGCGCCAGCAGCTTGGGGGCACCGGTTGAAAAACTGTTTTTT
NA	TRBV20-1	NA	TRBJ2-3	CSASSANTQYF	TGCAGTGCTTCGTCCGCAAATACGCAGTATTTT
TRBD1	TRBV7-7	NA	TRBJ2-7	CASSLGTGLDEQYF	TGTGCTAGCAGCTTAGGGACAGGGTTGGACGAGCAGTACTTC
TRBD1	TRBV7-2	NA	TRBJ2-7	CASRWDRDISYEQYF	TGTGCCAGCAGATGGGACAGGGATATTTCCTACGAGCAGTACTTC
TRBD2	TRBV7-2	NA	TRBJ2-6	CASTRLAGYSGANVLTF	TGTGCCAGCACCCGACTAGCGGGGTACTCTGGGGCCAACGTCCTGACTTTC
NA	TRBV6-5	NA	TRBJ2-5	CASSSPKQETQYF	TGTGCCAGCAGTTCCCCAAAACAAGAGACCCAGTACTTC
NA	TRBV6-1	few	TRBJ1-2	CASSERDIYGYTF	TGTGCCAGCAGCGAACGGGATATTTATGGCTACACCTTC
TRBD1	TRBV6-1	NA	TRBJ2-3	CASSDRDRAADTQYF	TGTGCCAGCAGTGACCGGGACAGGGCCGCAGATACGCAGTATTTT
NA	TRBV27	NA	TRBJ2-7	CASSFLVDGLSEQYF	TGTGCCAGCAGTTTTTTAGTCGACGGGTTGAGCGAGCAGTACTTC
NA	TRBV2	NA	TRBJ1-4	CAGERGFF	TGTGCCGGAGAAAGGGGATTTTTT
NA	TRBV18	NA	TRBJ1-6	CASSERGGSYNSPLHF	TGTGCCAGCTCAGAAAGGGGTGGATCCTATAATTCACCCCTCCACTTT
TRBD1	TRBV4-3	NA	TRBJ2-7	CASSPGTGPWEQYF	TGCGCCAGCAGCCCCGGGACAGGACCATGGGAGCAGTACTTC
NA	TRBV11-2	NA	TRBJ2-1	CASSSNYNEQFF	TGTGCCAGCAGCTCCAATTACAATGAGCAGTTCTTC
NA	TRBV7-2	NA	TRBJ1-1	CASSRALRLGGTEAFF	TGTGCCAGCAGCCGGGCTCTACGTTTAGGGGGGACTGAAGCTTTCTTT
NA	TRBV19	NA	TRBJ2-4	CASSRGAGDIQYF	TGTGCCAGTAGTCGGGGCGCCGGGGACATTCAGTACTTC
NA	TRBV14	NA	TRBJ2-7	CASSSEDSYEQYF	TGTGCCAGCAGCTCGGAGGATTCCTACGAGCAGTACTTC
NA	TRBV20-1	NA	TRBJ2-7	CSARSGGQQYF	TGCAGTGCTAGATCGGGGGGCCAGCAGTACTTC
NA	TRBV10-2	once	TRBJ2-5	CASSEWGLRETQYF	TGCGCCAGCAGTGAATGGGGGCTTCGCGAGACCCAGTACTTC
NA	TRBV7-6	NA	TRBJ2-7	CASSLVVEQLSDEQYF	TGTGCCAGCAGCTTAGTGGTGGAGCAGCTCTCCGACGAGCAGTACTTC
TRBD1	TRBV28	NA	TRBJ2-7	CASSLGGTGKREQYF	TGTGCCAGCAGTTTAGGGGGGACAGGGAAGAGGGAGCAGTACTTC
TRBD2	TRBV19	once	TRBJ2-3	CASTAMREGTDTQYF	TGTGCCAGTACCGCAATGCGGGAGGGAACAGATACGCAGTATTTT
NA	TRBV7-9	NA	TRBJ2-7	CASSLEGFQYF	TGTGCCAGCAGCTTAGAAGGTTTTCAGTACTTC
NA	TRBV7-9	NA	TRBJ1-2	CASSHEGGGDGYTF	TGTGCCAGCAGCCACGAGGGTGGCGGGGATGGCTACACCTTC
TRBD2	TRBV4-1	NA	TRBJ2-3	CASSPGLAGGVTDTQYF	TGCGCCAGCAGCCCGGGACTAGCGGGAGGTGTCACAGATACGCAGTATTTT
NA	TRBV6-1	few	TRBJ1-1	CASSLFRTANTEAFF	TGTGCCAGCAGCCTATTCCGGACAGCGAACACTGAAGCTTTCTTT